Each of the 18 T cell receptor beta chains below was sequenced from the same sample in a study of blood T cell repertoires in COVID-19. The method was immunoSEQ multiplex PCR; TCRdb's version includes in-frame clones alone and lacks a portion of them. The sample has a few hundred thousand clones; roughly 85% are singletons. Sequencing used peripheral blood. Source of these receptors: a woman aged 18-35 years with acute or convalescent COVID-19.

This chain uses TRBV11-2 with TRBJ1-1; TRBD1 might be the D (6 bases). Trimming took 6 bases from V and 3 from J, leaving 14 bases between them. The length of the CDR3 is 14 residues. The germline V gene encodes CDR1 SGHAT and CDR2 FQNNGV. CDR3 nucleotide sequence: TGTGCCAGCAGAGGGGGGGCGCAGGACACTGAAGCTTTCTTT. Protein sequence: CASRGGAQDTEAFF.

This clone was picked up a small number of times. This chain uses TRBV5-1 with TRBJ2-1, with a weak D call TRBD2 (6 bases). Per germline, CDR1 SGHRS and CDR2 YFSETQ. The CDR3 covers 15 residues. Trimming removed 1 base at V and 1 base at J, with 9 bases between. CDR3 sequence: CASSLRDSSYNEQFF. The DNA for the CDR3 is TGCGCCAGCAGCTTGCGGGACTCTTCCTACAATGAGCAGTTCTTC.

The J gene is TRBJ1-2, the V gene TRBV6-1; a possible D gene is TRBD1 (6 bases). Trimming removed 11 bases at V and 7 bases at J, with 17 bases between. Looked up from germline, CDR1 is MNHNS and CDR2 is SASEGT. This CDR3 comprises 12 residues. CDR3 residues: CAGYGGAFGYTF. In nucleotides, the CDR3 is TGTGCCGGCTACGGGGGGGCCTTTGGCTACACCTTC.

This chain connects TRBV7-9 to TRBJ1-2; unclear D gene. Trimming stripped 7 bases from V and 7 bases from J, with 25 bases between. This CDR3 comprises 16 residues. Germline values: CDR1 SEHNR, CDR2 FQNEAQ (reference sequence). CDR3 protein: CASTIVPRVISSGYTF. The CDR3 nucleotides are TGTGCCAGCACCATAGTGCCCCGGGTGATTTCGTCTGGCTACACCTTC.

V usage is TRBV9 and J usage is TRBJ2-1; weak D call: TRBD2 (5 bases). Germline V gene data show CDR1 as SGDLS and CDR2 as YYNGEE. The germline V and J ends were trimmed by 3 bases and 4 bases, with 11 bases remaining between them. The CDR3 runs 14 residues. The CDR3, as DNA: TGTGCCAGCAGCGCGGGCGGGTCTTACAATGAGCAGTTCTTC. Protein: CASSAGGSYNEQFF.

The chain recombines TRBV4-2 with TRBJ2-1; D possibly corresponds to TRBD1 (6 bases). Trimming removed 0 bases at V and 2 bases at J, with 11 bases between. CDR1 and CDR2 from the germline V gene are LGHNA and YNFKEQ. This CDR3 is 16 amino acids long. CDR3 region: CASSQDSGTTYNEQFF. CDR3 sequence (DNA): TGTGCCAGCAGCCAAGATTCGGGGACAACCTACAATGAGCAGTTCTTC.

The J gene is TRBJ2-1, the V gene TRBV30; 10 bases fit TRBD1. The CDR3 is made up of 16 amino acids. CDR1 and CDR2 (germline): GTSNPN, SVGIG (reference sequence). The V segment lost 3 bases and the J segment 4 bases; nucleotides outside the gene matches: 9. CDR3 residues: CAWSGSWDRGYNEQFF. The DNA for the CDR3 is TGTGCCTGGAGCGGGTCTTGGGACAGGGGATACAATGAGCAGTTCTTC.

The V and J genes are TRBV28 and TRBJ1-5, with 10 positions matching TRBD1. V lost 6 bases to trimming and J lost 1 base; unmatched junction nucleotides: 6. The germline V gene encodes CDR1 MDHEN and CDR2 SYDVKM. CDR3 length: 16 residues. This CDR3 reads CASRTGGLRSNQPQHF. The CDR3 DNA reads as TGTGCCAGCAGGACAGGGGGCCTGAGGAGCAATCAGCCCCAGCATTTT.

Concerning this clone: One junction end does not reproduce the germline sequence, and a read error may be involved. This rearrangement joins TRBV28 to TRBJ1-1; 8 nucleotides match TRBD1. CDR3 length: 14 residues. Germline CDR1 is MDHEN and CDR2 is SYDVKM. In DNA form, the CDR3 reads TGTGCCACCAGTAGTCGCGGACAGGGAACTGAAGCTTTCTTT. It specifies CATSSRGQGTEAFF.

The chain has TRBV6-4 and TRBJ2-1; 10 nucleotides agree with TRBD2. This CDR3 is built from 15 residues. The V and J ends lost 3 bases and 8 bases, in that order; junction bases with no gene match: 7. Germline V CDR1 and CDR2: MRHNA, SNTAGT. The CDR3 bases are TGTGCCAGCAGTGATCTACTAGCGGGAATCGATGAGCAGTTCTTC. Translation: CASSDLLAGIDEQFF.

The chain has TRBV7-8 and TRBJ1-2; tentatively, D is TRBD1 (5 bases). The V gene lost 5 bases and the J gene lost 1 base, with 14 bases spanning the gap. CDR1 SGHVS and CDR2 FQNEAQ come from the germline V gene. This CDR3 has 15 amino acids. The CDR3: CASSQPPGGNYGYTF. CDR3 nucleotide sequence: TGTGCCAGCAGCCAGCCCCCGGGGGGTAACTATGGCTACACCTTC. Filled out from reference TRBV7-8 and TRBJ1-2, the complete variable domain reads GAGVSQSPRYKVAKRGQDVALRCDPISGHVSLFWYQQALGQGPEFLTYFQNEAQLDKSGLPSDRFFAERPEGSVSTLKIQRTQQEDSAVYLCASSQPPGGNYGYTFGSGTRLTVV.

This clone is a singleton in its sample. J is TRBJ1-6 and V is TRBV5-8, with 8 bases lining up with TRBD1. The germline CDR1 and CDR2 sequences are SGHTS and YDEGEE. This CDR3 is 14 amino acids long. The junction had 7 bases not matched to a gene; V was cut back by 4 bases and J by 10 bases. CDR3 amino acids: CASSQDRGSSPLHF. The CDR3 region has the DNA TGTGCCAGCAGCCAAGACAGGGGCTCATCACCCCTCCACTTT.

The J gene is TRBJ1-1, the V gene TRBV12-3 or TRBV12-4; D unclear. The length of the CDR3 is 12 residues. The germline V and J ends were trimmed by 6 bases and 11 bases, with 16 bases remaining between them. The DNA for the CDR3 is TGTGCCAGCAGCCGAGACCCCGAGGCGGCTTTCTTT. The encoded protein is CASSRDPEAAFF.

The V and J genes are TRBV19 and TRBJ1-4, with 8 bases aligning to TRBD1. This CDR3 is 13 amino acids long. Germline V gene lookup returns CDR1 LNHDA and CDR2 SQIVND (reference sequence). The J segment lost 9 bases and the V segment lost 3 bases, leaving 3 bases of the junction unmatched. DNA of the CDR3: TGTGCCAGTAGTATGGGCAGGGGGCAAAAACTGTTTTTT. Translation gives CASSMGRGQKLFF. Combining the CDR3 with reference TRBV19 and TRBJ1-4 gives the whole variable domain DGGITQSPKYLFRKEGQNVTLSCEQNLNHDAMYWYRQDPGQGLRLIYYSQIVNDFQKGDIAEGYSVSREKKESFPLTVTSAQKNPTAFYLCASSMGRGQKLFFGSGTQLSVL.

The V gene is TRBV9, the J gene TRBJ1-2; D not resolved. The length of the CDR3 is 14 residues. V was trimmed by 3 bases and J by 2 bases, leaving 11 bases between them. Germline V lookup: CDR1 SGDLS, CDR2 YYNGEE. The CDR3 region has the DNA TGTGCCAGCAGCGCTAAGCAGGTGAACTATGGCTACACCTTC. Translating gives CASSAKQVNYGYTF. Variable domain in full (rest from reference TRBV9 and TRBJ1-2): DSGVTQTPKHLITATGQRVTLRCSPRSGDLSVYWYQQSLDQGLQFLIQYYNGEERAKGNILERFSAQQFPDLHSELNLSSLELGDSALYFCASSAKQVNYGYTFGSGTRLTVV.

The chain is built from TRBV6-5 and TRBJ2-3; D unclear. Germline V gene sequence: CDR1 MNHEY, CDR2 SVGAGI. The CDR3 extends over 14 amino acids. V was shortened by 11 bases and J by 2 bases, with 17 bases between the two germline ends. The chain's CDR3 is CAEKLNVNTDTQYF. CDR3 coding DNA: TGTGCCGAGAAACTCAACGTCAACACAGATACGCAGTATTTT.

This chain uses TRBV6-5 with TRBJ2-7; possibly TRBD2 for D (6 bases). Germline V CDR1 and CDR2: MNHEY, SVGAGI. The V end lost 0 bases, the J end lost 4 bases, and 13 bases lay between the germline ends. The CDR3 extends over 15 amino acids. The CDR3 DNA sequence: TGTGCCAGCAGTTACTCGGGCGGTGCGGGGTACGAGCAGTACTTC. Translated, it gives CASSYSGGAGYEQYF.

This clone has only one observation. This chain links TRBV28 with TRBJ1-1; unclear D gene. V was pared by 3 bases and J by 1 base, with 9 bases between. Germline assignment: CDR1 MDHEN and CDR2 SYDVKM. This CDR3 is built from 14 residues. The DNA for the CDR3 is TGTGCCAGCAGTTTCCTCCTAGGGAACACTGAAGCTTTCTTT. Translated: CASSFLLGNTEAFF.